Detailed here is one T cell receptor (beta chain). In the authors' methods: Quantification of nucleated cells was approximated via reference gene primer amplification. The method was immunoSEQ multiplex PCR; TCRdb's version includes in-frame clones alone and lacks a portion of them. The V and J calls and clone size were taken over from that table, and D and trimming were inferred from the DNA. This sample yields roughly 190,000 clones, of which roughly 87% are seen a single time; around 2.4% belongs to the top ten. These data come from a study of blood T cell repertoires in COVID-19. Study-wide background: Specimens from acute and convalescent COVID-19 originated in the United States, Italy and Spain.

Trimming cost V 4 bases and J 5 bases; bases outside gene matches: 9. Germline assignment: CDR1 LGHDT and CDR2 YNNKEL (reference sequence). This CDR3 comprises 16 residues. This TCR was sampled from a woman aged 30 to 39 who had recovered from COVID-19. Sequenced: PBMCs or T cells enriched from blood (not recorded which). The V call is TRBV3-1 (or the pseudogene TRBV3-2), the J call TRBJ1-5; 9 bases map to TRBD1. This chain's CDR3 is CASSLSGGTGYQPQHF. CDR3 coding DNA: TGTGCCAGCAGCCTATCGGGGGGGACAGGGTATCAGCCCCAGCATTTT.